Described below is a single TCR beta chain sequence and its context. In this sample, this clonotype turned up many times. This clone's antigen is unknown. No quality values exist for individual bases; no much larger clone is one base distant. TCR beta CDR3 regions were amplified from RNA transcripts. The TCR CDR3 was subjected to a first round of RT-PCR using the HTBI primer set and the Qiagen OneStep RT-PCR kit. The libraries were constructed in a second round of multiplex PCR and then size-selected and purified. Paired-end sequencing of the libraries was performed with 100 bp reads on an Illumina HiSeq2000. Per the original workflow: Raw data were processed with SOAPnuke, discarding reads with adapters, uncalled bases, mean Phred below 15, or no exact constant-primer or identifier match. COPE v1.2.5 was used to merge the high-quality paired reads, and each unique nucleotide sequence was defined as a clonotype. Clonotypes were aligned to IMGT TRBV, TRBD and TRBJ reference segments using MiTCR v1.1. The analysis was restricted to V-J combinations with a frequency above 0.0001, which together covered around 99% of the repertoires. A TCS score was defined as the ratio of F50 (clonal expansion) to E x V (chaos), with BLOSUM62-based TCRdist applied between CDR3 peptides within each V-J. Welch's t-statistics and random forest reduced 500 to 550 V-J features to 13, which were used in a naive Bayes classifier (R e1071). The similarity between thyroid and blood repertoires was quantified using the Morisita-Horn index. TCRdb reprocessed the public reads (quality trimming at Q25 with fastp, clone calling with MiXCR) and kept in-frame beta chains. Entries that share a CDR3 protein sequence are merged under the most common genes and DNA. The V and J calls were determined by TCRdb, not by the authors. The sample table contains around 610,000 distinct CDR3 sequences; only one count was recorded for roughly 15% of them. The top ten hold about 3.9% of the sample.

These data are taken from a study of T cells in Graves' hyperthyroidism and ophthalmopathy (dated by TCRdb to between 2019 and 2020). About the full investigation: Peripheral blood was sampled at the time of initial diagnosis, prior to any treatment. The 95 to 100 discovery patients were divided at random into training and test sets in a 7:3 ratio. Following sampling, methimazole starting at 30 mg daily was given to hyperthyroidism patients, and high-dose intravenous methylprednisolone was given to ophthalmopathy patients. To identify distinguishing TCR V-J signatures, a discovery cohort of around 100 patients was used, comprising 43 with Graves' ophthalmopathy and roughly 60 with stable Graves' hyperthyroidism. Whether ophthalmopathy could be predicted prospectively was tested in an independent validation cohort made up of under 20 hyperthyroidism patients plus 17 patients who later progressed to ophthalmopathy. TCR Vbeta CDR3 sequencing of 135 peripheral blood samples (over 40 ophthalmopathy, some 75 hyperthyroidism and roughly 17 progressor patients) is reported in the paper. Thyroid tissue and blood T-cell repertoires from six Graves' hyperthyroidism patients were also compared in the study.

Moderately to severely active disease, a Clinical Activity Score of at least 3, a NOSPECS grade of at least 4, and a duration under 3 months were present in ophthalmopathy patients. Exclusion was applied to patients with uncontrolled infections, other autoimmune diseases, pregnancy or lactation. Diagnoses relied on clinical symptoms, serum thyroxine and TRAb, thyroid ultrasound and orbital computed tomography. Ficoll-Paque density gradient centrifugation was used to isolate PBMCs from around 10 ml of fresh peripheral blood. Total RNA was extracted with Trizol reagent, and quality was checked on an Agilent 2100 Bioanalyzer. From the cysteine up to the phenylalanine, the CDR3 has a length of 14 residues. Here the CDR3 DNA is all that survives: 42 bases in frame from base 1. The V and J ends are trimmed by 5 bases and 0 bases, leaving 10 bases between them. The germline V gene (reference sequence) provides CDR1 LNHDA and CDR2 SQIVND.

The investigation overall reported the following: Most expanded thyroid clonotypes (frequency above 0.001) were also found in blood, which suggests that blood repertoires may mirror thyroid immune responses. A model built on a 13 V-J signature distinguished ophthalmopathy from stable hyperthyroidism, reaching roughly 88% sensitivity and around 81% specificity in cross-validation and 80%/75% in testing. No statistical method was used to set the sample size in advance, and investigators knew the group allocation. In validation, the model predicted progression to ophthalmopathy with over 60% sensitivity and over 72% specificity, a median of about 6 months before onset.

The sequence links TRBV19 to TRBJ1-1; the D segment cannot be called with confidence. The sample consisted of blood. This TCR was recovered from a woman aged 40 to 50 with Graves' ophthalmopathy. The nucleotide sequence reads TGTGCCAGTAGTCTCAGGACCATGAACACTGAAGCTTTCTTT. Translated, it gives CASSLRTMNTEAFF. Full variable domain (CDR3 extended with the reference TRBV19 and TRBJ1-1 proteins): DGGITQSPKYLFRKEGQNVTLSCEQNLNHDAMYWYRQDPGQGLRLIYYSQIVNDFQKGDIAEGYSVSREKKESFPLTVTSAQKNPTAFYLCASSLRTMNTEAFFGQGTRLTVV.